Following are 7 T cell receptor beta chains from one sample sequenced in a study of CD8 T cells in ankylosing spondylitis. TCRdb processed the 5' RACE reads anew with MiXCR; each CDR3 protein has one entry. This table holds under 450,000 distinct CDR3 sequences, 20% found once. Sequenced sample: blood, either unsorted or a sorted T cell fraction (not recorded which). The receptors were gathered from a male donor with ankylosing spondylitis or in good health (not recorded which).

The chain joins TRBV14 to TRBJ2-2; D not resolved. Deletions cut 3 bases from V and 6 bases from J, with 11 bases between. CDR3 size: 14 residues. Germline CDR1 and CDR2: SGHDN and FVKESK. In DNA form, the CDR3 reads TGTGCCAGCAGCCATGGGTTGGGCTCCGGGGAGCTGTTTTTT. This gives the protein CASSHGLGSGELFF. The full variable domain, in which reference TRBV14 and TRBJ2-2 provide the parts outside the CDR3, is EAGVTQFPSHSVIEKGQTVTLRCDPISGHDNLYWYRRVMGKEIKFLLHFVKESKQDESGMPNNRFLAERTGGTYSTLKVQPAELEDSGVYFCASSHGLGSGELFFGEGSRLTVL.

This clonotype was seen a handful of times. The chain joins TRBV5-1 to TRBJ2-7; TRBD2 aligns across 9 bases. V was pared by 0 bases and J by 3 bases, with 4 bases of the junction left unmatched. The CDR3 spans 15 residues. Germline V gives CDR1 SGHRS, CDR2 YFSETQ. CDR3 residues: CASSLGGLADYEQYF. CDR3 in DNA: TGCGCCAGCAGCTTGGGGGGACTAGCAGACTACGAGCAGTACTTC. Using reference TRBV5-1 and TRBJ2-7 for the parts outside the CDR3, the full variable domain is KAGVTQTPRYLIKTRGQQVTLSCSPISGHRSVSWYQQTPGQGLQFLFEYFSETQRNKGNFPGRFSGRQFSNSRSEMNVSTLELGDSALYLCASSLGGLADYEQYFGPGTRLTVT.

The rearrangement joins TRBV12-2 to TRBJ2-5; the table calls TRBD1, which could not be checked here. TRBV12-2 is termed a pseudogene. The CDR3 runs 14 residues. CDR3 in DNA: TGTGCAAGGATGGCCGGGACAGGACAAGAGACCCAGTACTTC. Amino acids: CARMAGTGQETQYF.

The chain combines TRBV29-1 with TRBJ2-5, with a possible D match to TRBD2 (6 bases). The CDR3 length is 11 residues. V was shortened by 2 bases and J by 14 bases, with 15 bases between the two germline ends. Germline V gene lookup returns CDR1 SQVTM and CDR2 ANQGSEA. DNA of the CDR3: TGCAGCGTTGAATTGTGGCGGGGTCCCTACTTC. This codes for CSVELWRGPYF.

This clonotype was counted only a few times. The rearrangement links TRBV12-3 or TRBV12-4 to TRBJ2-2, with TRBD2 identical over 10 bases. The CDR3 has 16 amino acids. Trimming took 6 bases from V and 0 from J; bases not matched to a gene: 4. The CDR3 spells CASRLAGATNTGELFF. The CDR3 nucleotides read TGTGCCAGCAGGCTAGCGGGGGCGACGAACACCGGGGAGCTGTTTTTT.

The table lists this clonotype with a few counts. This chain connects TRBV5-4 to TRBJ2-1; 15 bases are a match to TRBD2. Per germline, CDR1 SGHNT and CDR2 YYREEE (reference sequence). Trimming took 3 bases from V and 8 from J; bases not matched to a gene: 0. The CDR3 totals 14 residues. This CDR3 reads CASSWTSGRDEQFF. CDR3 in DNA: TGTGCCAGCAGCTGGACTAGCGGGAGGGATGAGCAGTTCTTC.

This clonotype was counted a few times. The genes are TRBV12-3 or TRBV12-4 and TRBJ2-7, with D maybe TRBD1 (6 bases). CDR3 length: 14 residues. V lost 4 bases to trimming and J lost 3 bases, with 13 bases between them. The CDR3 nucleotides read TGTGCCAGCAGTTCCCGCCTCAGGGGCTACGAGCAGTACTTC. Translated, it gives CASSSRLRGYEQYF.